A selection of T cell receptor beta chains follows, all from one sample in a study of blood T cell dynamics during melanoma immunotherapy. Profiling relied on immunoSEQ multiplex PCR, and the TCRdb table lists in-frame clones only, not all of them. The table has several thousand clones, roughly 85% seen once. The source material was blood, sampled from a patient treated with checkpoint blockade. The receptor set was obtained from a human donor with melanoma. Each CDR3 is given with its conserved first and last residue. A D gene is named only where the DNA matches it firmly. Clone size is shown for a subset of rows, as once, few, many or a class of expanded clone.

j_gene: TRBJ1-5; d_gene: TRBD1; abundance: NA; v_gene: TRBV28; CDR3aa: CASRGTGRAGAQHF; CDR3nt: TGTGCCAGCAGAGGGACAGGCCGAGCTGGAGCCCAGCATTTT
j_gene: TRBJ2-1; d_gene: TRBD1; abundance: NA; v_gene: TRBV9; CDR3aa: CASSLLPGTGHNEQFF; CDR3nt: TGTGCCAGCAGCCTTCTACCCGGGACAGGACATAATGAGCAGTTCTTC
j_gene: TRBJ1-2; d_gene: TRBD1; abundance: NA; v_gene: TRBV10-3; CDR3aa: CAISEPGSTGGRSGYTF; CDR3nt: TGTGCCATCAGTGAGCCGGGATCGACAGGGGGAAGGTCTGGCTACACCTTC
j_gene: TRBJ2-7; d_gene: NA; abundance: NA; v_gene: TRBV5-1; CDR3aa: CASSLGAYEQYF; CDR3nt: TGCGCCAGCAGCCTGGGAGCCTACGAGCAGTACTTC
j_gene: TRBJ1-4; d_gene: NA; abundance: NA; v_gene: TRBV28; CDR3aa: CASTRGWVGEKLFF; CDR3nt: TGTGCCAGCACCCGGGGATGGGTAGGTGAAAAACTGTTTTTT
j_gene: TRBJ2-1; d_gene: NA; abundance: NA; v_gene: TRBV7-7; CDR3aa: CASSSRPGGMASVDEQFF; CDR3nt: TGTGCCAGCAGCTCTCGGCCTGGCGGGATGGCGTCCGTCGATGAGCAGTTCTTC
j_gene: TRBJ2-7; d_gene: TRBD2; abundance: once; v_gene: TRBV5-6; CDR3aa: CASSPWGGLGVYEQYF; CDR3nt: TGTGCCAGCAGCCCGTGGGGGGGACTAGGGGTCTACGAGCAGTACTTC
j_gene: TRBJ2-1; d_gene: NA; abundance: NA; v_gene: TRBV27; CDR3aa: CASSPQQGGYNEQFF; CDR3nt: TGTGCCAGCAGTCCACAACAGGGAGGGTACAATGAGCAGTTCTTC
j_gene: TRBJ1-5; d_gene: NA; abundance: NA; v_gene: TRBV6-6; CDR3aa: CASSYSTDNAQPQHF; CDR3nt: TGTGCCAGCAGTTACTCGACCGACAATGCCCAGCCCCAGCATTTT
j_gene: TRBJ2-7; d_gene: NA; abundance: NA; v_gene: TRBV6-1; CDR3aa: CASSIGLAREQYF; CDR3nt: TGTGCCAGCAGTATCGGGCTAGCCCGAGAGCAGTACTTC
j_gene: TRBJ2-7; d_gene: TRBD2; abundance: NA; v_gene: TRBV7-9; CDR3aa: CASSFRTSGRGGSYEQYF; CDR3nt: TGTGCCAGCAGCTTCCGGACTAGCGGGAGGGGGGGCTCCTACGAGCAGTACTTC
j_gene: TRBJ1-1; d_gene: NA; abundance: NA; v_gene: TRBV18; CDR3aa: CASSPPGNTEAFF; CDR3nt: TGTGCCAGCTCACCACCCGGGAACACTGAAGCTTTCTTT
j_gene: TRBJ2-7; d_gene: NA; abundance: NA; v_gene: TRBV5-1; CDR3aa: CASRAGMSDEQYF; CDR3nt: TGCGCCAGCAGGGCAGGGATGAGCGACGAGCAGTACTTC
j_gene: TRBJ2-7; d_gene: TRBD1; abundance: NA; v_gene: TRBV6-1; CDR3aa: CASWDSTYEQYF; CDR3nt: TGTGCCAGCTGGGACAGCACCTACGAGCAGTACTTC
j_gene: TRBJ1-6; d_gene: NA; abundance: NA; v_gene: TRBV4-1; CDR3aa: CASSLHGTGNSPLHF; CDR3nt: TGCGCCAGCAGTCTTCACGGGACCGGTAATTCACCCCTCCACTTT
j_gene: TRBJ2-2; d_gene: NA; abundance: NA; v_gene: TRBV7-2; CDR3aa: CASNPGNTGELFF; CDR3nt: TGTGCCAGCAACCCCGGAAACACCGGGGAGCTGTTTTTT
j_gene: TRBJ2-7; d_gene: NA; abundance: NA; v_gene: TRBV5-4; CDR3aa: CASSPRTPGQGDEQYF; CDR3nt: TGTGCCAGCAGCCCACGGACCCCGGGACAAGGCGACGAGCAGTACTTC
j_gene: TRBJ2-2; d_gene: NA; abundance: NA; v_gene: TRBV27; CDR3aa: CASSGRFGELFF; CDR3nt: TGTGCCAGCAGTGGGCGGTTTGGGGAGCTGTTTTTT
j_gene: TRBJ2-7; d_gene: TRBD2; abundance: few; v_gene: TRBV5-5; CDR3aa: CASSLFVSGSSEQYF; CDR3nt: TGTGCCAGCAGCTTGTTTGTTAGCGGGAGCTCCGAGCAGTACTTC
j_gene: TRBJ2-2; d_gene: TRBD1; abundance: NA; v_gene: TRBV9; CDR3aa: CASSPRTGHDTGELFF; CDR3nt: TGTGCCAGCAGCCCTAGGACAGGGCACGACACCGGGGAGCTGTTTTTT
j_gene: TRBJ1-3; d_gene: NA; abundance: NA; v_gene: TRBV6-1; CDR3aa: CASSAEGLSGNTIYF; CDR3nt: TGTGCCAGCAGTGCAGAGGGCTTGTCTGGAAACACCATATATTTT
j_gene: TRBJ1-2; d_gene: TRBD1; abundance: NA; v_gene: TRBV6-5; CDR3aa: CASSYTGGDYGYTF; CDR3nt: TGTGCCAGCAGTTACACAGGGGGCGACTATGGCTACACCTTC
j_gene: TRBJ1-5; d_gene: NA; abundance: NA; v_gene: TRBV7-9; CDR3aa: CASSLDGPGDQPQHF; CDR3nt: TGTGCCAGCAGCTTAGACGGGCCAGGGGATCAGCCCCAGCATTTT
j_gene: TRBJ1-3; d_gene: NA; abundance: once; v_gene: TRBV19; CDR3aa: CASSFDLSGNTIYF; CDR3nt: TGTGCCAGTAGTTTTGATTTGTCTGGAAACACCATATATTTT
j_gene: TRBJ1-2; d_gene: NA; abundance: NA; v_gene: TRBV28; CDR3aa: CASRGEGDYGYTF; CDR3nt: TGTGCCAGCAGAGGCGAGGGAGACTATGGCTACACCTTC
j_gene: TRBJ2-7; d_gene: NA; abundance: NA; v_gene: TRBV2; CDR3aa: CASNDAGEEQYF; CDR3nt: TGTGCCAGCAACGACGCTGGGGAAGAGCAGTACTTC